The T cell receptor beta chain described here comes from a study of cytomegalovirus exposure and HLA in healthy donors. V shed 3 bases and J 6 bases; nucleotides not matched to a gene: 7. Germline values: CDR1 MDHEN, CDR2 SYDVKM. This CDR3 comprises 14 residues. PCR was performed using 60 Vbeta and 13 Jbeta primers. Sequencing was performed with immunoSEQ multiplex PCR; in TCRdb, only in-frame clones are kept and a portion is missing. The table includes around 150,000 clones, just over 75% detected once. Regarding the study as a whole: Productive rates of about 87% or about 30% were seen for most TCR beta V segments in an earlier analysis.

As concerns this clone: Its antigen remains unknown.

Sequencing was done on a sample of PBMCs. The TCR was taken from a woman in her forties in good health and CMV-seronegative. This rearrangement joins TRBV28 to TRBJ1-2; 7 nucleotides line up with TRBD1. The chain's CDR3 is CASSFYTTGDGYTF. DNA for the CDR3: TGTGCCAGCAGTTTTTACACAACAGGGGATGGCTACACCTTC.